The entry below describes one T cell receptor (beta chain). What it recognizes is unknown. Primers: 60 Vbeta forward and 13 Jbeta reverse. TCRdb's table, derived via immunoSEQ multiplex PCR, lists solely in-frame clones and lacks some. The sample consists of 160,000 or so clones, around 76% of them appearing once. This record comes from a study of cytomegalovirus exposure and HLA in healthy donors. The study, taken as a whole, reports: The authors later found most CMV-associated TCR beta chains appeared HLA-restricted.

Trimming cost V 7 bases and J 7 bases; bases outside gene matches: 6. This CDR3 is built from 13 residues. Germline lookup yields CDR1 LNHDA and CDR2 SQIVND (reference sequence). The TCR originated in a woman in her 40s in good health and CMV-seronegative. V is TRBV19 and J is TRBJ2-2; 7 bases align to TRBD1. The sample consisted of PBMCs. The CDR3 here is CASIFRDSGELFF. For the CDR3, the DNA is TGTGCCAGTATCTTCAGGGACAGCGGGGAGCTGTTTTTT.